This T cell receptor (beta chain) appears in the sequencing data of a study of shared clonotypes between healthy human individuals. General observations from the study: Sampling was confined to blood; repertoires within tissues likely differ. Genetic and exposure-history diversity was limited by the small donor number.

The protocol was immunoSEQ multiplex PCR, while the TCRdb copy is restricted to in-frame clones and leaves out a portion. Of some 2,000,000 clones in the sample, 90% to 95% were seen once. In regard to this clone: Its specificity is not known.

The CDR3 is 14 residues long. Germline CDR1 is MNHNY and CDR2 is SVGAGI (reference sequence). V lost 4 bases and J lost 4, with 13 bases in between. The chain has TRBV6-6 and TRBJ1-1; D uncertain. The receptor was isolated from a man aged 18 to 35 in good health. Sequences were obtained from naive CD4+ T cells sorted from blood. Subset of the sample: CD45RA+ positively selected. The CDR3 protein is CASSSTVGGTEAFF. CDR3 nucleotides: TGTGCCAGCAGTTCGACCGTGGGCGGCACTGAAGCTTTCTTT.